The 18 T cell receptor beta chains given below trace back to one sample, sequenced in a study of T cells in Graves' hyperthyroidism and ophthalmopathy. Amplification of TCR beta CDR3 regions was performed using RNA transcripts as template. The HTBI primer set drove a first-round RT-PCR of the TCR CDR3. TCRdb fed the multiplex PCR reads into MiXCR, producing one record per CDR3 protein. Counted here are 400,000 to 600,000 distinct CDR3 sequences, about 16% occurring once; the ten biggest clones make up 25% to 30%. Sequenced sample: blood. Every receptor here comes from a woman aged 25 to 45 with Graves' ophthalmopathy.

This clonotype has a handful of counts. The chain is built from TRBV4-2 and TRBJ2-3, with D perhaps given as TRBD1 or TRBD2 (5 bases each). CDR3 size: 16 residues. Germline V lookup: CDR1 LGHNA, CDR2 YNFKEQ. The V gene lost 0 bases and the J gene lost 5 bases, with 15 bases spanning the gap. CDR3 protein: CASSQEFGTNLDTQYF. The DNA of the CDR3 is TGTGCCAGCAGCCAAGAATTTGGGACGAATTTAGATACGCAGTATTTT.

This clonotype occurred many times. This rearrangement joins TRBV27 to TRBJ1-6; D remains ambiguous. Per germline, CDR1 MNHEY and CDR2 SMNVEV (reference sequence). The CDR3 has 13 residues. Trimming took 3 bases from V and 4 from J, leaving 4 bases between them. The CDR3 DNA sequence: TGTGCCAGCAGTTTTGAATATAATTCACCCCTCCACTTT. It encodes CASSFEYNSPLHF.

This clonotype was detected many times. The V and J genes are TRBV5-5 and TRBJ2-7; D is possibly TRBD2 (6 bases). Germline V gives CDR1 SGHKS, CDR2 YYEKEE (reference sequence). The ends were cut back, 4 bases at V and 4 bases at J, with 18 bases in the middle. The CDR3 is 15 amino acids. CDR3 residues: CASSIAGLSNYEQYF. The CDR3 nucleotides are TGTGCCAGCAGCATCGCGGGACTGTCAAATTACGAGCAGTACTTC.

The rearrangement links TRBV6-2 or TRBV6-3 to TRBJ2-1; 8 bases line up with TRBD2. Germline-derived CDR1 and CDR2 are MNHEY and SVGEGT. V was clipped by 0 bases and J by 12 bases; unmatched bases: 13. The CDR3 spans 16 residues. This CDR3 reads CASSYSWGLGGPGQFF. CDR3 nucleotide sequence: TGTGCCAGCAGTTACTCCTGGGGACTAGGGGGGCCGGGGCAGTTCTTC.

Remarks on this clonotype: Sequence at one end of the junction differs from germline and may be a read error. The chain has TRBV11-2 and TRBJ2-3; D is ambiguous. Per germline, CDR1 SGHAT and CDR2 FQNNGV. This CDR3 contains 13 residues. In nucleotides, the CDR3 is TGCGCCAGCAGCCTCTGGACGGCAGATACGCAGTATTTT. Its translation is CASSLWTADTQYF.

Ten or more counts support this clonotype. The chain employs TRBV20-1 and TRBJ2-7; 8 positions match TRBD1. Unmatched junction bases numbered 12, after V lost 6 bases and J lost 2 bases. The germline V gene encodes CDR1 DFQATT and CDR2 SNEGSKA (reference sequence). CDR3 length equals 15 residues. CDR3 region: CSAPNRGTGAYEQYF. The DNA for the CDR3 is TGCAGTGCCCCGAATCGGGGGACAGGAGCCTACGAGCAGTACTTC.

This sequence joins TRBV15 and TRBJ1-4, with D tentatively TRBD1 (5 bases). CDR1 and CDR2 (germline): LNHNV, YYDKDF (reference sequence). This CDR3 is built from 14 residues. Deletions cut 4 bases from V and 8 bases from J, with 14 bases between. The DNA for the CDR3 is TGTGCCACCAGCAACACGGGTGAGGGGGAAAAACTGTTTTTT. It yields the protein CATSNTGEGEKLFF.

This clonotype was seen a few times. The CDR3 nucleotides read TGCGCCAGCCAGAGAGGAGGAACTGGGGCCAACGTCCTGACTTTC. This translates into CASQRGGTGANVLTF. The V gene is TRBV5-1, the J gene TRBJ2-6; D may be TRBD2 (5 bases). In germline, CDR1 is SGHRS, CDR2 YFSETQ. This CDR3 spans 15 amino acids. Trimming shortened V by 7 bases and J by 2 bases, and 13 bases separated the two germline ends.

This clonotype was counted between two and nine times. V is TRBV19 and J is TRBJ1-1; D remains ambiguous. The germline V gene encodes CDR1 LNHDA and CDR2 SQIVND (reference sequence). V lost 0 bases and J lost 6, with 11 bases in between. The CDR3 is 14 amino acids. The CDR3 coding sequence is TGTGCCAGTAGTATAGAGAGCAGGCCTTCTGAAGCTTTCTTT. It yields the protein CASSIESRPSEAFF.

This clonotype was seen more than once but under ten times. This chain links TRBV7-9 with TRBJ2-3; 7 bases line up with TRBD1. Per germline, CDR1 SEHNR and CDR2 FQNEAQ (reference sequence). V shed 8 bases and J 2 bases; nucleotides not matched to a gene: 7. The CDR3 is made up of 14 amino acids. CDR3 in DNA: TGTGCCAGCTTAATACAGGGGTCCACAGATACGCAGTATTTT. It encodes CASLIQGSTDTQYF.

Ten or more counts support this clonotype. The chain joins TRBV7-9 to TRBJ2-1; tentatively, D is TRBD2 (5 bases). The CDR3 spans 12 residues. Germline CDR1 is SEHNR and CDR2 is FQNEAQ (reference sequence). The ends were cut back, 10 bases at V and 1 base at J, with 8 bases in the middle. Written as DNA, the CDR3 is TGTGCCACTGGCGGGTCCTACAATGAGCAGTTCTTC. It is translated as CATGGSYNEQFF. Using reference TRBV7-9 and TRBJ2-1 for the parts outside the CDR3, the full variable domain is DTGVSQNPRHKITKRGQNVTFRCDPISEHNRLYWYRQTLGQGPEFLTYFQNEAQLEKSRLLSDRFSAERPKGSFSTLEIQRTEQGDSAMYLCATGGSYNEQFFGPGTRLTVL.

This clonotype was found many times. The rearrangement uses TRBV3-1 and TRBJ2-1, with TRBD2 as a possible D gene (5 bases). CDR1 LGHDT and CDR2 YNNKEL come from the germline V gene (reference sequence). The CDR3 consists of 14 residues. Between the trimmed V and J ends, which lost 5 bases and 6 bases, there was a span of 14 bases. CDR3: CASSRTRASNEQFF. Written as DNA, the CDR3 is TGTGCCAGCAGCAGAACTAGGGCTAGCAATGAGCAGTTCTTC.

This clonotype was counted at least ten times. The chain recombines TRBV27 with TRBJ2-5; D is unresolved. Trimming left V 0 bases short and J 7 bases short, with 15 bases between. CDR3 length: 15 residues. Per germline, CDR1 MNHEY and CDR2 SMNVEV (reference sequence). CDR3 sequence: CASSLSIGPTRTQYF. In DNA form, the CDR3 reads TGTGCCAGCAGTTTATCGATCGGACCCACCAGGACCCAGTACTTC.

This clonotype turned up a few times. The rearrangement links TRBV29-1 to TRBJ2-7; D is unclear. Germline loops: CDR1 SQVTM, CDR2 ANQGSEA. Deletions cut 8 bases from V and 0 bases from J, with 11 bases between. This CDR3 contains 12 residues. The CDR3 sequence: CSISVNSYEQYF. The CDR3 coding sequence is TGCAGCATCAGCGTCAACTCCTACGAGCAGTACTTC.

The sample holds a few counts of this clonotype. The rearrangement links TRBV29-1 to TRBJ1-3; a weak D match, TRBD1 (5 bases). V dropped 5 bases and J dropped 0 bases, with 14 bases sitting between them. Germline V gene lookup returns CDR1 SQVTM and CDR2 ANQGSEA. This CDR3 has 15 residues. CDR3 nucleotide sequence: TGCAGCGTTCGGGTTGGGGGGAGCTCTGGAAACACCATATATTTT. Translation: CSVRVGGSSGNTIYF.

At least ten counts were recorded for this clonotype. This rearrangement joins TRBV3-1 to TRBJ1-2; unclear D gene. V was cut by 5 bases and J by 2 bases, with 12 bases left in between. Per the germline V gene, CDR1 is LGHDT and CDR2 is YNNKEL (reference sequence). The CDR3 extends over 14 amino acids. As DNA, the CDR3 is TGTGCCAGCAGCATGCAGGTGGTAAACTATGGCTACACCTTC. Protein sequence: CASSMQVVNYGYTF.

This rearrangement joins TRBV19 to TRBJ2-5, with 8 bases that match TRBD1. Per germline, CDR1 LNHDA and CDR2 SQIVND (reference sequence). This CDR3 region has 15 residues. V lost 5 bases and J lost 4; bases outside the gene matches: 9. CDR3 nucleotides: TGTGCCAGTAGTGCCAGACAGGGGTTAGGAGAGACCCAGTACTTC. This encodes CASSARQGLGETQYF.

There are a few counts of this clonotype. The rearrangement uses TRBV5-1 and TRBJ2-5, with TRBD1 matching 8 bases. Germline CDR1 reads SGHRS; CDR2 reads YFSETQ. This CDR3 region has 16 residues. The V and J ends lost 0 bases and 5 bases, in that order; junction bases with no gene match: 9. For the CDR3, the DNA is TGCGCCAGCAGCTTGGTATCGACAGGGGTGAGGGAGACCCAGTACTTC. Amino acids: CASSLVSTGVRETQYF.